This T cell receptor (beta chain) was observed in a study of T cells after yellow fever vaccination. Study information: Any fraction with a low cell number was prepared using SMART-Seq v4 Ultra Low Input. Study-wide results and limits: Repertoires sorted by FACS could include abundant clonotypes that are contaminants from the bulk population. A small share of clonotypes appeared in both CD4 and CD8 compartments.

CDR1 is MGHDK and CDR2 is SYGVNS in the germline V gene. V lost 5 bases and J 0 bases, leaving 25 bases between the germline ends. CDR3 length: 20 amino acids. This clonotype turned up a few times. What it binds is not known. Production of TCR cDNA was by 5'RACE template switching, which also added a universal primer site and UMIs. TCRdb re-called the 5' RACE reads through MiXCR, storing one row per CDR3 protein. The table shows about 240,000 distinct CDR3 sequences, with about 7% occurring only once. The receptor comes from a man younger than 45 who received the YFV17D yellow fever vaccine. The gene calls are TRBV25-1 and TRBJ2-2, with D perhaps matching TRBD1 or TRBD2 (6 bases each). The material sequenced was CD4+ T cells sorted from PBMCs, taken 15 days after the yellow fever booster vaccination. CDR3 region: CASSPALGGGGDANTGELFF. Written as DNA, the CDR3 is TGTGCCAGCAGTCCCGCCCTTGGGGGCGGAGGGGACGCGAACACCGGGGAGCTGTTTTTT.